The clone carrying this T cell receptor beta chain came up many times. Antigen unknown. This record comes from a study of regulatory T cells in long-lasting Graves disease. Study-level points and caveats: Patients with persistent disease shared 2,500 or so public clonotypes, outpacing the 900 to 1,000 shared by new patients. TCR diversity was lower in persistent Graves' patients (versus newly diagnosed ones).

The time point is: newly diagnosed GD, antithyroid drugs for less than 3 months. From PBMCs, RNA was extracted and then used to make the TCR library. Per American Thyroid Association guidelines, Graves' disease was diagnosed. Relying on iRepertoire HTBI primers and Arm-PCR of CDR3 regions, the team built TCR beta libraries. TCRdb re-called the multiplex PCR reads with MiXCR, one entry per CDR3 protein. The sample holds 250,000 or so distinct CDR3 sequences; 20% to 25% are singletons and the top ten take approximately 15%. The source material was peripheral blood mononuclear cells (PBMCs), sampled at new diagnosis, from a patient treated with antithyroid drugs. This receptor was taken from a female donor with Graves disease.

The CDR3 protein is CASSAAIGYTF. CDR3 sequence (DNA): TGTGCCAGCAGTGCCGCAATCGGCTACACCTTC. This chain connects TRBV2 to TRBJ1-2, with D uncertain. This CDR3 has 11 amino acids. V shed 4 bases and J shed 8 bases, with 8 bases lying between them. Germline V lookup: CDR1 SNHLY, CDR2 FYNNEI. The whole variable domain, filled in from reference TRBV2 and TRBJ1-2, reads EPEVTQTPSHQVTQMGQEVILRCVPISNHLYFYWYRQILGQKVEFLVSFYNNEISEKSEIFDDQFSVERPDGSNFTLKIRSTKLEDSAMYFCASSAAIGYTFGSGTRLTVV.